The source of this TCR beta chain is a study of blood T cells in healthy people across ages. Regarding the study as a whole: The recorded TCR beta diversity per million T cells decreased in a roughly linear manner with age.

The sample holds a few counts of this clonotype. Its cognate antigen is unknown. With a J-beta primer mix and a sample-barcoded 5' primer, a second PCR ran about 7 to 12 cycles. Every sample produced at least 2.5 million CDR3-containing paired-end reads. TCRdb re-analysed the 5' RACE reads in MiXCR, keeping a single row per CDR3 protein. In the table there are about 780,000 distinct CDR3 sequences, about 42% of which are singletons. Germline CDR1 DFQATT, CDR2 SNEGSKA (reference sequence). The CDR3 sequence is 14 residues long. V dropped 6 bases and J dropped 5 bases, with 18 bases sitting between them.

Input material: blood. The TCR originated in a man older than 75 in good health. The rearrangement links TRBV20-1 to TRBJ2-3; D is possibly TRBD1 (6 bases). In DNA form, the CDR3 reads TGCAGTGCCATGGGGGCTACGGGAATAGATACGCAGTATTTT. Translating it yields CSAMGATGIDTQYF.